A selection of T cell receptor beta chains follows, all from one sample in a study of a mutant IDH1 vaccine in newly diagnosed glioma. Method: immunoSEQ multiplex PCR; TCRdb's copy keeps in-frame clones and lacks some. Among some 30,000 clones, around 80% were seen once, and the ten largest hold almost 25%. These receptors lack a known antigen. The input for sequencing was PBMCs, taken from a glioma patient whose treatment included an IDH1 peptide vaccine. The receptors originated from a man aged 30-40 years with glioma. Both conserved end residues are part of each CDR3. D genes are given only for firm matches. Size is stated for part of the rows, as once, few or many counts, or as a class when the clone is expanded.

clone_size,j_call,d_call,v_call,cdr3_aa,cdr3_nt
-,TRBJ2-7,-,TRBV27,CASSQANAPLYEQYF,TGTGCCAGTTCCCAGGCAAACGCTCCCCTCTACGAGCAGTACTTC
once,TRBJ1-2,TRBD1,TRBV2,CASRTTGGRGHGYTF,TGTGCCAGCAGGACGACAGGGGGTCGCGGACATGGCTACACCTTC
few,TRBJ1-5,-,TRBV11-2,CASSLFMAQPQHF,TGTGCCAGCAGCTTATTTATGGCTCAGCCCCAGCATTTT
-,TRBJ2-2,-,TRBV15,CATSDGDGLAGTGELFF,TGTGCCACCAGTGACGGGGACGGGCTAGCTGGTACCGGGGAGCTGTTTTTT
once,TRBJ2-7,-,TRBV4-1,CASSQEGPGSLPSEQYF,TGCGCCAGCAGCCAAGAGGGTCCCGGGTCTCTACCTTCCGAGCAGTACTTC
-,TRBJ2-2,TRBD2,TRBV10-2,CASRASGENTGELFF,TGCGCCAGCAGGGCTAGCGGGGAGAACACCGGGGAGCTGTTTTTT
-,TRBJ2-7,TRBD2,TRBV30,CAWSVRRLAASYEQYF,TGTGCCTGGAGTGTACGCCGGCTAGCGGCGTCCTACGAGCAGTACTTC
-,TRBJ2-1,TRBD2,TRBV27,CASSYYTRTSGGYNEQFF,TGTGCCAGCAGTTATTACACCCGGACTAGCGGAGGGTACAATGAGCAGTTCTTC
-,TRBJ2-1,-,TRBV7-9,CASSPRLGRTYNEQFF,TGTGCCAGCAGCCCCCGACTAGGTCGAACCTACAATGAGCAGTTCTTC
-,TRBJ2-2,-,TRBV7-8,CASSLTSRNTGELFF,TGTGCCAGCAGCTTGACTTCTCGGAACACCGGGGAGCTGTTTTTT
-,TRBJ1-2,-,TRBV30,CAWTLGLSNYGYTF,TGTGCCTGGACCTTGGGACTTTCTAACTATGGCTACACCTTC
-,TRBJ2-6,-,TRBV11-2,CASSRGNGANVLTF,TGTGCCAGCAGCCGGGGTAATGGGGCCAACGTCCTGACTTTC
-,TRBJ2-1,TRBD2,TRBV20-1,CSPSGNNEQFF,TGCAGCCCTAGCGGAAACAATGAGCAGTTCTTC
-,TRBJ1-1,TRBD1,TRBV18,CASSPPGTGVRTEAFF,TGTGCCAGCTCACCACCGGGGACAGGGGTAAGGACTGAAGCTTTCTTT
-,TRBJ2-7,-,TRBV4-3,CASSQERWQGHEQYF,TGCGCCAGCAGCCAAGAAAGATGGCAGGGACACGAGCAGTACTTC
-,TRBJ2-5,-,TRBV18,CASSPPEDKETQYF,TGTGCCAGCTCACCACCTGAGGACAAAGAGACCCAGTACTTC
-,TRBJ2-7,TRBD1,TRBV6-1,CASSGAGTGTLYEQYF,TGTGCCAGCAGTGGCGCCGGGACAGGGACCCTCTACGAGCAGTACTTC
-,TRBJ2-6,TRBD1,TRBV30,CAWSRDSLNVLTF,TGTGCCTGGAGCCGGGACAGTCTAAACGTCCTGACTTTC
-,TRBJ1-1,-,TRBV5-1,CASSAGGRRVNTEAFF,TGCGCCAGCAGCGCGGGGGGCCGTCGCGTGAACACTGAAGCTTTCTTT
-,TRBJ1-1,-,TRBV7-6,CASSPQGNTEAFF,TGTGCCAGCAGCCCACAGGGGAACACTGAAGCTTTCTTT
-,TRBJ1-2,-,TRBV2,CASRMDSYGYTF,TGTGCCAGCAGAATGGACAGCTATGGCTACACCTTC
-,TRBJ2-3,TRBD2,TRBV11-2,CASSFPTSGTTDTQYF,TGTGCCAGCAGCTTCCCGACTAGCGGGACCACAGATACGCAGTATTTT